This T cell receptor beta chain appears in the sequencing data of a study of T cell changes during pregnancy in multiple sclerosis. The CDR3 has 17 amino acids. V was clipped by 0 bases and J by 5 bases; unmatched bases: 12. The repertoire was sequenced with immunoSEQ multiplex PCR; TCRdb's copy has only in-frame clones and lacks some. The top ten hold 0.99% of the sample, which has about 84,000 clones, roughly 94% seen once. The TCR comes from a female donor in good health, enrolled as a control in a pregnancy study. The gene calls are TRBV5-3 and TRBJ2-7; 9 bases align to TRBD1. TRBV5-3 carries the ORF label, with uncertain function. The starting material was peripheral blood, obtained in the second trimester of pregnancy. CDR3 sequence: CARSLARTGDIKDEQYF. The CDR3 region has the DNA TGTGCCAGAAGCTTGGCGCGGACAGGGGACATCAAGGACGAGCAGTACTTC.